Shown below are 14 T cell receptor beta chains from a single sample sequenced in a study of shared clonotypes between healthy human individuals. The repertoire was sequenced with immunoSEQ multiplex PCR; TCRdb's copy has only in-frame clones and lacks some. Of about 2,500,000 clones in the sample, more than 90% were seen once. The material sequenced was naive CD4+ T cells sorted from blood. Subset given: CD45RA+ positively selected. These receptors were taken from a man younger than 35 in good health.

The V gene is TRBV6-6, the J gene TRBJ2-7; the match to TRBD2 covers 11 bases. V shed 4 bases and J 0 bases; nucleotides not matched to a gene: 2. CDR3 length: 15 residues. Germline CDR1 reads MNHNY; CDR2 reads SVGAGI (reference sequence). This chain's CDR3 is CASSSTSGASYEQYF. CDR3 coding DNA: TGTGCCAGCAGTTCGACTAGCGGGGCCTCCTACGAGCAGTACTTC.

This clone was picked up one time. The CDR3 loop is CSVFSWSGETEAFF. The CDR3 nucleotides are TGCAGCGTTTTCTCTTGGTCTGGGGAAACTGAAGCTTTCTTT. The chain links TRBV29-1 to TRBJ1-1; D remains ambiguous. Germline assignment: CDR1 SQVTM and CDR2 ANQGSEA. V lost 5 bases and J lost 5, with 18 bases in between. The CDR3 consists of 14 residues.

The chain employs TRBV5-4 and TRBJ1-1, with D maybe TRBD1 (6 bases). V dropped 5 bases and J dropped 2 bases, with 16 bases sitting between them. CDR1 and CDR2 (germline): SGHNT, YYREEE (reference sequence). The CDR3 has 15 amino acids. CDR3 coding DNA: TGTGCCAGCAGGGGCGACAGGCAGAGTAACACTGAAGCTTTCTTT. Protein: CASRGDRQSNTEAFF.

The count of this clone is one. V is TRBV30 and J is TRBJ2-5; 9 bases are shared with TRBD1. Germline assignment: CDR1 GTSNPN and CDR2 SVGIG (reference sequence). The CDR3 contains 13 residues. With V trimmed by 2 bases and J by 5 bases, 3 bases remained unmatched. Here the CDR3 reads CAWSSTGGETQYF. The CDR3, as DNA: TGTGCCTGGAGTTCAACAGGGGGCGAGACCCAGTACTTC.

The rearrangement uses TRBV28 and TRBJ1-2; 7 bases match TRBD1. V shed 4 bases, J shed 5 bases, and the junction held 7 bases outside the gene matches. In germline, CDR1 is MDHEN, CDR2 SYDVKM. The CDR3 runs 14 residues. The CDR3 sequence: CASSSSGTAYGYTF. CDR3 DNA sequence: TGTGCCAGCAGTTCTTCCGGGACAGCATATGGCTACACCTTC.

The sample holds one count of this clone. The chain employs TRBV5-1 and TRBJ1-4; possible D gene TRBD1, 6 bases. V lost 4 bases to trimming and J lost 8 bases, with 15 bases between them. Germline V gene sequence: CDR1 SGHRS, CDR2 YFSETQ. This CDR3 has 14 residues. CDR3 nucleotides: TGCGCCAGCAGCCATGAGGGGGTTCAGGAAAAACTGTTTTTT. This sequence encodes CASSHEGVQEKLFF.

The chain employs TRBV4-3 and TRBJ2-7, with D tentatively TRBD2 (6 bases). CDR1 is LGHNA and CDR2 is YSLEER in the germline V gene. Deletions cut 0 bases from V and 1 base from J, with 13 bases between. The CDR3 runs to 16 residues. Written as DNA, the CDR3 is TGCGCCAGCAGCCAAGAGGAGGGAGGAGGTTCCTACGAGCAGTACTTC. Its translation is CASSQEEGGGSYEQYF.

The rearrangement uses TRBV2 and TRBJ2-2; 7 nucleotides align to TRBD1. CDR3 length equals 15 residues. The V gene's germline CDR1 is SNHLY and CDR2 FYNNEI. V dropped 7 bases and J dropped 3; count of bases not matched to a gene: 8. The CDR3 reads CASIPGQTDTGELFF. The CDR3 DNA reads as TGTGCCAGCATCCCGGGACAGACCGACACCGGGGAGCTGTTTTTT.

A single count supports this clone. V and J are TRBV25-1 and TRBJ1-3, with D possibly being TRBD1 (6 bases). CDR1 is MGHDK and CDR2 is SYGVNS in the germline V gene. V was trimmed by 4 bases and J by 4 bases, leaving 14 bases between them. The CDR3 is 15 residues long. CDR3 protein: CASSGQAFKGNTIYF. The CDR3, as DNA: TGTGCCAGCAGTGGACAGGCCTTTAAGGGAAACACCATATATTTT.

This chain links TRBV6-5 with TRBJ1-3, with a possible D match to TRBD1 (6 bases). The CDR3 covers 15 residues. In germline, CDR1 is MNHEY, CDR2 SVGAGI. The V end was cut by 4 bases, the J end by 3 bases, with 13 bases between. The DNA for the CDR3 is TGTGCCAGCAGTTCAACTGGGACATTTGGAAACACCATATATTTT. Its protein is CASSSTGTFGNTIYF.

This clone was picked up one time. CDR3 nucleotide sequence: TGTGCCAGCAGGAAACATGATGAAAAACTGTTTTTT. Translation gives CASRKHDEKLFF. The genes are TRBV6-6 and TRBJ1-4; D not certain. The germline V gene has CDR1 MNHNY and CDR2 SVGAGI (reference sequence). Deletions cut 6 bases from V and 6 bases from J, with 8 bases between. CDR3 length: 12 residues.

V is TRBV5-4 and J is TRBJ1-1, with 8 bases lining up with TRBD1. Trimming took 4 bases from V and 0 from J; bases not matched to a gene: 11. The CDR3 is 17 amino acids. CDR1 and CDR2 from the germline V gene are SGHNT and YYREEE (reference sequence). In DNA, the CDR3 is TGTGCCAGCAGCGCGGACAGGGCGCTTACTATGAACACTGAAGCTTTCTTT. Translated, it gives CASSADRALTMNTEAFF.

This chain uses TRBV29-1 with TRBJ2-3; D remains unclear. Per germline, CDR1 SQVTM and CDR2 ANQGSEA. V was shortened by 4 bases and J by 0 bases, with 8 bases between the two germline ends. There are 13 residues in the CDR3. For the CDR3, the DNA is TGCAGCGTTGTCGGCAGTAGCACAGATACGCAGTATTTT. Encoded protein: CSVVGSSTDTQYF.

Notes on this clone: One end of the junction does not line up with germline, which may come from a read error. CDR3 amino acids: CASSPSEVGEAFF. CDR3 bases: TGTGCTAGCAGCCCCTCAGAAGTGGGTGAAGCTTTCTTT. This chain uses TRBV7-7 with TRBJ1-1; D call uncertain. Germline values: CDR1 SSHAT, CDR2 FNYEAQ (reference sequence). The CDR3 consists of 13 residues. Filled out from reference TRBV7-7 and TRBJ1-1, the complete variable domain reads GAGVSQSPRYKVTKRGQDVTLRCDPISSHATLYWYQQALGQGPEFLTYFNYEAQPDKSGLPSDRFSAERPEGSISTLTIQRTEQRDSAMYRCASSPSEVGEAFFGQGTRLTVV.